Listed below are T cell receptor beta chains from one sample, sequenced in a study of shared clonotypes between healthy human individuals. Generated by immunoSEQ multiplex PCR, the TCRdb table keeps only in-frame clones and is missing some. The table lists about 1 million clones, under 80% of them singletons, with about 1.5% in the top ten. Sequencing was carried out using memory CD4+ T cells sorted from blood. The origin of the receptors is a man between 18 and 35 years old in good health. Each CDR3 is given with its conserved first and last residue. Each record gives: clone size, J gene, V gene, CDR3 protein. Rows give clone size only sometimes, using once, few, many, or a class for an expanded clone.

few	TRBJ1-2	TRBV2	CASSEQEGVGYTF
NA	TRBJ1-3	TRBV30	CAWSVGQGGNTIYF
NA	TRBJ1-2	TRBV7-8	CASSLGAEKRGYTF
NA	TRBJ2-3	TRBV5-1	CASSLGQTSGNTDTQYF
once	TRBJ1-3	TRBV15	CATSRLEVSGNTIYF
NA	TRBJ1-1	TRBV2	CASRTTGLFEAFF
NA	TRBJ2-6	TRBV30	CAWGTGVAGANVLTF
NA	TRBJ2-1	TRBV15	CATSSSGTTYNEQFF
NA	TRBJ2-7	TRBV11-2	CASSLGGGEQYF
NA	TRBJ1-4	TRBV5-6	CASSRAGDTDEKLFF
NA	TRBJ1-1	TRBV21-1	CASSKSIESASNEAFF
NA	TRBJ1-4	TRBV18	CASSPRGDVSEKLFF
NA	TRBJ1-1	TRBV18	CASTGAVVNTEAFF
once	TRBJ1-4	TRBV5-8	CASSSGTVTNEKLFF
once	TRBJ1-3	TRBV7-9	CASSIRQVSGNTIYF
NA	TRBJ1-4	TRBV28	CASNTGTGGVGWFF
NA	TRBJ1-6	TRBV5-1	CASSLLGTEDSPLHF
NA	TRBJ2-3	TRBV7-2	CASSLAQREGGRTDTQYF
NA	TRBJ1-6	TRBV5-4	CASSSAPRSDSPLHF
NA	TRBJ2-3	TRBV2	CASSDPGETDTQYF
once	TRBJ2-7	TRBV11-2	CASSLEPLASEQYF
NA	TRBJ2-4	TRBV20-1	CSARASGNQYF
NA	TRBJ1-3	TRBV7-2	CASSPAGGSGNTIYF
NA	TRBJ2-5	TRBV10-3	CAIRLNNQETQYF
few	TRBJ2-3	TRBV13	CASSFGSPSTDTQYF
NA	TRBJ1-5	TRBV30	CAWSVQGPGNQPQHF
NA	TRBJ2-2	TRBV5-1	CASSTGGKGAGELFF
NA	TRBJ2-2	TRBV6-6	CASTWGQSNTGELFF
few	TRBJ1-6	TRBV5-1	CASSDEGVTLHF
NA	TRBJ2-2	TRBV5-1	CASSLAIVATGELFF
few	TRBJ2-7	TRBV19	CASVLPGLASSYEQYF
NA	TRBJ2-1	TRBV5-4	CASSLGGVSYNEQFF
NA	TRBJ1-1	TRBV6-5	CASRWGRGANTEAFF
NA	TRBJ2-2	TRBV6-5	CASSRRDRDTGELFF
NA	TRBJ1-5	TRBV19	CASSVLFGQGVDQPQHF